This T cell receptor (beta chain) emerged from a study of cytomegalovirus exposure and HLA in healthy donors. General study points: For TCR beta chains, V- and J-gene trimming was later linked to a missense DCLRE1C variant.

Details on this clone: Antigen: not known.

The PCR had 60 Vbeta and 13 Jbeta primers. TCRdb's table, derived via immunoSEQ multiplex PCR, lists solely in-frame clones and lacks some. The table lists approximately 140,000 clones, almost 85% of them singletons, with around 2% in the top ten. V dropped 1 base and J dropped 9 bases, with 13 bases sitting between them. The CDR3 has 14 residues. Germline CDR1 SGHTA, CDR2 FQGNSA. This clonotype originated in a woman in her 40s in good health and CMV-seronegative. The chain combines TRBV7-2 with TRBJ2-1; weak D call: TRBD1 (5 bases). Sequencing was performed on PBMCs. This chain's CDR3 is CASSLDWGRSEQFF. CDR3 bases: TGTGCCAGCAGCTTAGATTGGGGCCGGAGTGAGCAGTTCTTC.